This T cell receptor beta chain emerged from a study of T cells in Graves' hyperthyroidism and ophthalmopathy (dated by TCRdb to between 2018 and 2021). At the level of the whole study: Peripheral blood was collected at initial diagnosis, before any treatment. After blood sampling, hyperthyroidism patients were treated with methimazole at a starting dose of 30 mg daily, and ophthalmopathy patients were treated with high-dose intravenous methylprednisolone. The paper reports TCR Vbeta CDR3 sequencing of roughly 140 peripheral blood samples: 43 ophthalmopathy, over 70 hyperthyroidism and around 17 progressor patients. Thyroid tissue and blood T-cell repertoires from six Graves' hyperthyroidism patients were also compared in the study. Prospective prediction of ophthalmopathy was tested in an independent validation cohort of 18 to 20 hyperthyroidism patients and 17 patients who later progressed to ophthalmopathy. TCR V-J signatures able to tell the groups apart were searched for in a discovery cohort of around 95 patients, of whom approximately 40 had Graves' ophthalmopathy and 55 to 65 had stable Graves' hyperthyroidism. The roughly 90 discovery patients were divided at random into training and test sets in a 7:3 ratio. Summary of the overall study and its limitations: In validation, the model predicted progression to ophthalmopathy with 65% to 71% sensitivity and 72% to 75% specificity, a median of 6.5 months before onset. Sample size was not statistically predetermined, and investigators were not blinded to group allocation. Blood samples also contained most of the expanded thyroid clonotypes (frequency above 0.001), which suggests that blood repertoires may reflect thyroid immune responses. A model built on a 13 V-J signature distinguished ophthalmopathy from stable hyperthyroidism, reaching 85% to 90% sensitivity and around 81% specificity in cross-validation and 80%/75% in testing.

V is pared back by 2 bases and J by 0 bases, with 13 bases lying between the germline termini. The CDR3 measures 16 amino acids from cysteine to phenylalanine. The only DNA kept is the CDR3, 48 bases in frame from the first base. CDR1 and CDR2 (MNHEY, SVGAGI) derive from the germline V gene. TCR beta CDR3 regions were amplified from RNA transcripts. The first round of RT-PCR for the TCR CDR3 was performed with the HTBI primer set and the Qiagen OneStep RT-PCR kit. Libraries were constructed in a second round of multiplex PCR, after which size selection and purification were performed. Libraries were sequenced paired-end with 100 bp reads on an Illumina HiSeq2000. On the authors' methods: Raw data were processed with SOAPnuke, discarding reads with adapters, uncalled bases, mean Phred below 15, or no exact constant-primer or identifier match. High-quality paired reads were merged with COPE v1.2.5, and unique nucleotide sequences were defined as clonotypes. Clonotypes were aligned to IMGT TRBV, TRBD and TRBJ reference segments using MiTCR v1.1. Analysis was restricted to V-J combinations with a frequency above 0.0001, which covered roughly 99% of repertoires. The TCS score was defined as the ratio of F50 (clonal expansion) to E x V (chaos), calculated using BLOSUM62-based TCRdist between CDR3 peptides within each V-J. Welch's t-statistics and random forest reduced approximately 520 V-J features to roughly 13, which were used in a naive Bayes classifier (R e1071). TCRdb reran the public reads through fastp at Q25 and MiXCR, keeping productive beta chains. Rows are combined by CDR3 protein, so each entry shows the most common genes and DNA. The V and J calls were not made by the authors but by TCRdb's processing. The sample table records about 480,000 distinct CDR3 sequences; around 22% of these occur just once. The ten biggest clones cover about 11% of the sample.

Ophthalmopathy patients had moderately to severely active disease, Clinical Activity Score of at least 3, NOSPECS grade of at least 4, and duration under 3 months. Exclusion was applied to patients with uncontrolled infections, other autoimmune diseases, pregnancy or lactation. Diagnoses were established on the basis of clinical symptoms, serum thyroxine and TRAb, thyroid ultrasound, and orbital computed tomography. PBMCs were isolated from roughly 10 ml of fresh peripheral blood by Ficoll-Paque density gradient centrifugation. Total RNA was extracted with Trizol reagent, and quality was checked on an Agilent 2100 Bioanalyzer. Remarks on this clonotype: Its cognate antigen has yet to be identified. Base qualities were left out, and no much larger clone turns up one base away.

The chain is made from TRBV6-5 and TRBJ1-1, and perhaps TRBD1 as D gene, on 5 matching bases. The clonotype originates from a young woman with Graves' ophthalmopathy. The specimen was blood. At the DNA level, the sequence is TGTGCCAGCAGTTACATGCAGGGAATAATGAACACTGAAGCTTTCTTT. Its protein reads: CASSYMQGIMNTEAFF.